This T cell receptor (beta chain) emerged from a study of OX40 agonist ivuxolimab in advanced cancers. Study background: Head and neck, renal cell, melanoma or hepatocellular carcinoma were the cancers that dose-escalation patients had. From roughly 20 to 90 years was the age range, with a mean of 60 years, and over 70% were male.

Germline-derived CDR1 and CDR2 are SGHDT and YYEEEE. The CDR3 loop spans 12 amino acids. The germline V and J ends were trimmed by 0 bases and 1 base, with 1 base remaining between them. The data were produced by immunoSEQ multiplex PCR, yet TCRdb's version contains in-frame clones alone and is incomplete. This sample has approximately 66,000 clones, with 85% found just once. Researchers took blood at baseline, on cycle 4 day 1, and on cycle 7 day 1. The sequenced sample was CD4+ or CD8+ T cells sorted from blood, obtained in a trial of the OX40 agonist ivuxolimab. The sequence was obtained from an adult with an advanced solid tumor such as melanoma, head and neck, liver or kidney cancer. The chain employs TRBV5-6 and TRBJ1-1; no reliable D call. CDR3 loop: CASSLANTEAFF. The CDR3 DNA reads TGTGCCAGCAGCTTGGCGAACACTGAAGCTTTCTTT.